This T cell receptor (beta chain) came from a study of blood T cell repertoires in COVID-19. The table came from immunoSEQ multiplex PCR; TCRdb's copy has only in-frame clones and leaves some out. The sample has more than 90,000 clones; 60% to 85% are singletons. V lost 1 base to trimming and J lost 6 bases, with 13 bases between them. Per germline, CDR1 SGHTA and CDR2 FQGNSA. This CDR3 region has 15 residues. The chain has TRBV7-2 and TRBJ1-5; no clear D. The sample taken for sequencing was peripheral blood. This TCR derives from a woman older than 75 with acute or convalescent COVID-19. The CDR3 sequence: CASSLVSGFAQPQHF. The CDR3, as DNA: TGTGCCAGCAGCTTAGTGTCGGGGTTCGCTCAGCCCCAGCATTTT.